This passage covers 3 T cell receptor beta chains from one sample sequenced in a study of blood T cell repertoires in COVID-19. Here immunoSEQ multiplex PCR was the method, and the copy in TCRdb shows in-frame clones only, minus some. This table holds some 310,000 clones, almost 90% found once. Input material: peripheral blood. The receptors stem from a woman aged 40 to 50 with COVID-19, enrolled during active disease.

The chain employs TRBV28 and TRBJ1-1, with a tentative D call TRBD1 (6 bases). The germline V gene encodes CDR1 MDHEN and CDR2 SYDVKM. V was trimmed by 7 bases and J by 5 bases, leaving 17 bases between them. This CDR3 contains 14 residues. The chain's CDR3 is CASTQTGRQTEAFF. In DNA, the CDR3 is TGTGCCAGCACTCAAACAGGGCGACAAACTGAAGCTTTCTTT.

V and J are TRBV5-6 and TRBJ2-7, with 7 bases identical to TRBD2. V lost 2 bases, J lost 6 bases, and 8 bases stayed unmatched. CDR1 is SGHDT and CDR2 is YYEEEE in the germline V gene. This CDR3 comprises 14 residues. CDR3 in amino acids: CASSFAGDPSEQYF. CDR3 DNA sequence: TGTGCCAGCAGCTTTGCGGGGGACCCAAGCGAGCAGTACTTC.

This chain joins TRBV5-6 and TRBJ1-1; 8 bases are a match to TRBD1. V shed 1 base, J shed 1 base, and the junction held 3 bases outside the gene matches. Germline values: CDR1 SGHDT, CDR2 YYEEEE. There are 15 residues in the CDR3. DNA of the CDR3: TGTGCCAGCAGCTTGAAAGGGACAGGGAACACTGAAGCTTTCTTT. It specifies CASSLKGTGNTEAFF. The full variable domain, with the rest looked up from reference TRBV5-6 and TRBJ1-1, is DAGVTQSPTHLIKTRGQQVTLRCSPKSGHDTVSWYQQALGQGPQFIFQYYEEEERQRGNFPDRFSGHQFPNYSSELNVNALLLGDSALYLCASSLKGTGNTEAFFGQGTRLTVV.